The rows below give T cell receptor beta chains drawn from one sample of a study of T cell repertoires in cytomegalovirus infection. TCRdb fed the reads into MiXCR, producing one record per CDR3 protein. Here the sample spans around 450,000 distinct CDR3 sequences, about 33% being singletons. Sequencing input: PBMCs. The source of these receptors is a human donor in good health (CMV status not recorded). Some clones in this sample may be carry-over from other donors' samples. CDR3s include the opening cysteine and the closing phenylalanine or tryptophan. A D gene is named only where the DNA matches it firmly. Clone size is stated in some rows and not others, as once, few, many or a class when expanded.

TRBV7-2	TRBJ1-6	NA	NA	TGTGCCAGCAGCTTAAAGAAGCGGGGGCAGGATCGTTCACCCCTCCACTTT	CASSLKKRGQDRSPLHF
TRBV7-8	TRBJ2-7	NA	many	TGTGCCAGCAGCTTACAAGGCAGTCTAGCCTACGAGCAGTACTTC	CASSLQGSLAYEQYF
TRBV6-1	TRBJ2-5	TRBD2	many	TGTGCCAGCCCTAGCGGGGGGCCTGTAGAGACCCAGTACTTC	CASPSGGPVETQYF
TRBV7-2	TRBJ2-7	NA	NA	TGTGCCAGCAGCTCACACCCGCGACAGTTGAGTGGCGAGCAGTACTTC	CASSSHPRQLSGEQYF
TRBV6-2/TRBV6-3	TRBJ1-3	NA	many	TGTGCCAGCAGGAACGACGGTCTAGCTTCTGGAAACACCATATATTTT	CASRNDGLASGNTIYF
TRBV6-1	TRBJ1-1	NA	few	TGTGCCAGCAGTGAAGACCCCGCGGAGGGCACTGAAGCTTTCTTT	CASSEDPAEGTEAFF
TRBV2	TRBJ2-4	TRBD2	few	TGTGCCAGAGGACGGGCGGGGGGCGCCAAAAACATTCAGTACTTC	CARGRAGGAKNIQYF
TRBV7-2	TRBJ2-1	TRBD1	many	TGTGCCAGCAGCCCCTTAGACAGGGGGCTAAACAATGAGCAGTTCTTC	CASSPLDRGLNNEQFF
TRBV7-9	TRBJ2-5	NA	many	TGTGCCAGCAGCTTAGGAACCGGGACCCAAGAGACCCAGTACTTC	CASSLGTGTQETQYF
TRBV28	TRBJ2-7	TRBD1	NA	TGTGCCAGCAGTCCCCAGGGGGCTTGGCAGGACGAGCAGTACTTC	CASSPQGAWQDEQYF
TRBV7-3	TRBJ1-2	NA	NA	TGTGCCAGCAGCTTCGGACAGCAGAAGAACCTAAACTATGGCTACACCTTC	CASSFGQQKNLNYGYTF
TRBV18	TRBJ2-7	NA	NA	TGTGCCAGCTCCCCAATTTGGGCCAAAGACTACGAGCAGTACTTC	CASSPIWAKDYEQYF
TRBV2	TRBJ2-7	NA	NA	TGTGCCAGCAGTAATCGGGACGGCGCAAGGCAGTACTTC	CASSNRDGARQYF
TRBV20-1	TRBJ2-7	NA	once	TGCAGTGCTAGAGATTGGGGTCGCGGGGTGCCCCCCCACGAGCAGTACTTC	CSARDWGRGVPPHEQYF
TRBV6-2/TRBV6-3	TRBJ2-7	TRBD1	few	TGTGCCAGCAGTTCGTTTCGGGACAGGGGGCGATACGAGCAGTACTTC	CASSSFRDRGRYEQYF
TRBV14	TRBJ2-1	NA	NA	TGTGCCAGCAGCCTCTTAAACGGGTGGAAATACAATGAGCAGTTCTTC	CASSLLNGWKYNEQFF
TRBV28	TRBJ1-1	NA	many	TGTGCCAGCACACTACTGACAGTGAACACTGAAGCTTTCTTT	CASTLLTVNTEAFF
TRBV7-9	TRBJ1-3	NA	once	TGTGCCAGCAGCGGCAGGGCGTACGGAAACACCATATATTTT	CASSGRAYGNTIYF
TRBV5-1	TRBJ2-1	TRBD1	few	TGCGCCAGCAGGGCTACGGGACAGGGTTCGGGTGAGCAGTTCTTC	CASRATGQGSGEQFF
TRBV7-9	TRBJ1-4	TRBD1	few	TGTGCCAGCAGCGCCGCGACAGGGGCCCTGAGGGCAACTAATGAAAAACTGTTTTTT	CASSAATGALRATNEKLFF
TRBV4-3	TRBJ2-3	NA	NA	TGCGCCAGCAGCCGTCTCACAGGGAGCACAGATACGCAGTATTTT	CASSRLTGSTDTQYF
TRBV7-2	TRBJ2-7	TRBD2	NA	TGTGCCAGCAGCCCACACGGGGGGTTCGAGCAGTACTTC	CASSPHGGFEQYF
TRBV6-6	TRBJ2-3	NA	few	TGTGCCACCGGTCGGACCCCCACAGATACGCAGTATTTT	CATGRTPTDTQYF
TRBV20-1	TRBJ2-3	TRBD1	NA	TGCAGTGCTAGAGACGGGAGACAGGGGAAATCAGATACGCAGTATTTT	CSARDGRQGKSDTQYF
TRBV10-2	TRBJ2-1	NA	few	TGCGCCAGCAGTGACTATGGCGGGGCGAACAATGAGCAGTTCTTC	CASSDYGGANNEQFF
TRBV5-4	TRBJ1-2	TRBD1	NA	TGTGCCAGCAGCTTGATACAGGGGACGGAAAATGGCTACACCTTC	CASSLIQGTENGYTF
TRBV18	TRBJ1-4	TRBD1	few	TGTGCCAGCCGGACAGGGGGTCAGGAAAAACTGTTTTTT	CASRTGGQEKLFF
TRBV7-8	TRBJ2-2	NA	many	TGTGCCAGCAGCACCCGGGACACAGGGTTCTTCACCGGGGAGCTGTTTTTT	CASSTRDTGFFTGELFF
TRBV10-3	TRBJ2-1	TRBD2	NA	TGTGCCATCAAAAGCGGGGGCTACTACAATGAGCAGTTCTTC	CAIKSGGYYNEQFF
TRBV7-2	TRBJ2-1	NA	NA	TGTGCCGAAGCAGCGGTGGGGGGCCCGGAAAATGAGCAGTTCTTC	CAEAAVGGPENEQFF
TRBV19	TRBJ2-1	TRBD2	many	TGTGCCAGTAGTCCTAGCGGGGGGCAAAACAATGAGCAGTTCTTC	CASSPSGGQNNEQFF
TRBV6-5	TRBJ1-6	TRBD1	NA	TGTGCCAGTACCTCACCCGCAGGGGGCTGGAATTCACCCCTCCACTTT	CASTSPAGGWNSPLHF
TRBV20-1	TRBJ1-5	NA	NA	TGCAGTGCTAGAGCAATCAGGGGAGGCCAGCCCCAGCATTTT	CSARAIRGGQPQHF
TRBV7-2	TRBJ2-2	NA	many	TGTGCCAGCAGCTTAAGCCTAGCGATTACCGGGGAGCTGTTTTTT	CASSLSLAITGELFF
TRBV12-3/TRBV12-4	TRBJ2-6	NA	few	TGTGCCAGCAGTCCCAGACAGTCTGGGGCCAACGTCCTGACTTTC	CASSPRQSGANVLTF
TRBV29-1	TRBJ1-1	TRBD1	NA	TGCAGCGTTGCCTCCTTTAACAGGGGGTTCTGGAACACTGAAGCTTTCTTT	CSVASFNRGFWNTEAFF
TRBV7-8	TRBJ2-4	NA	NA	TGTGCCAGCAGCTTAGGGGAGCCCACACTAGCCAAAAACATTCAGTACTTC	CASSLGEPTLAKNIQYF
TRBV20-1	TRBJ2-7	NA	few	TGCAGTGCTATATTCCCCGGAGGGTACGAGCAGTACTTC	CSAIFPGGYEQYF
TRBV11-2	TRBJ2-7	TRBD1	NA	TGTGCCAGCAGCCAGGACAGGGGTGCCTACGAGCAGTACTTC	CASSQDRGAYEQYF
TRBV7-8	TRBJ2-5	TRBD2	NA	TGTGCCAGCAGCCTACCGTTATCGGGACTAGCTAAAGAGACCCAGTACTTC	CASSLPLSGLAKETQYF
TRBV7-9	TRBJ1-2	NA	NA	TGTGCCAGCAGCTCGGACAGTTTGTTCGATGGCTACACCTTC	CASSSDSLFDGYTF
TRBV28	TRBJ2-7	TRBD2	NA	TGTGCCAGCAGTATAGCGGGGGACGGTGGGGGGCGGTACTTC	CASSIAGDGGGRYF
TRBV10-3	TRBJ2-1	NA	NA	TGTGCCATAAACGGTGGGGGGGCGAGCAATGAGCAGTTCTTC	CAINGGGASNEQFF
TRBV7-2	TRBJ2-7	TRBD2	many	TGTGCCAGCAGCTTCGGGACTAGCAGCGGCGAGCAGTACTTC	CASSFGTSSGEQYF
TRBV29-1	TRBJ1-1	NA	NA	TGCAGCGCCCTGGTATGGGTCACTGAAGCTTTCTTT	CSALVWVTEAFF
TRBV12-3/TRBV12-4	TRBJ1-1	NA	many	TGTGCCAGCAGCAATACCGGTGTCTTGAACACTGAAGCTTTCTTT	CASSNTGVLNTEAFF
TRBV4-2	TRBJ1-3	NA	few	TGTGCCAGCAGCCGAACTACGGGGAAGGACACCATATATTTT	CASSRTTGKDTIYF
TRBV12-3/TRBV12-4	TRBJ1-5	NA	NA	TGTGCCAGCAGAGCACAGGTCGGGCAGCCCCAGCATTTT	CASRAQVGQPQHF
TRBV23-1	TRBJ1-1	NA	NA	TGCGCCAGCCCGGAATTAGTCCGCTTT	CASPELVRF
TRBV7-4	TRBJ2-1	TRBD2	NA	TGTGCCAGCAGCGGTAGCGGGACCCCGAGCTCCTACAATGAGCAGTTCTTC	CASSGSGTPSSYNEQFF
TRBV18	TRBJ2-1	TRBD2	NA	TGTGCCAGCTCAGCTCTAGCGGATTACAATGAGCAGTTCTTC	CASSALADYNEQFF
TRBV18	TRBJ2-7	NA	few	TGTGCCAGCTCACCCGCCGGCGGGACGGGTGAGCAGTACTTC	CASSPAGGTGEQYF
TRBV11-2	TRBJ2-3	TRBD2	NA	TGTGCCAGCAGCCGGTCGACGGGGGGGCAAGATACGCAGTATTTT	CASSRSTGGQDTQYF